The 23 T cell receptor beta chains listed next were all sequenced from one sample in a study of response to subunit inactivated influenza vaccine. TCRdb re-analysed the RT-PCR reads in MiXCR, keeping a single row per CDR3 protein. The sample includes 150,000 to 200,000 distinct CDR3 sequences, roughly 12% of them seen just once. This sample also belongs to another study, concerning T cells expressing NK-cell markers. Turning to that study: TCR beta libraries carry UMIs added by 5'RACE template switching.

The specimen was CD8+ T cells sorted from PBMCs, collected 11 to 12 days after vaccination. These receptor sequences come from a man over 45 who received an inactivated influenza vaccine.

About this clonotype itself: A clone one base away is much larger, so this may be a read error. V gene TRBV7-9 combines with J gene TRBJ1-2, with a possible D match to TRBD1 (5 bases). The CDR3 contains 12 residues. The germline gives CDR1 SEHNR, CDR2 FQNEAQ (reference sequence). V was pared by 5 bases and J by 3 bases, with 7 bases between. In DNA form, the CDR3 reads TGTGCCAGCAGCGTAGGGGACTATGGCTACACCTTC. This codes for CASSVGDYGYTF.

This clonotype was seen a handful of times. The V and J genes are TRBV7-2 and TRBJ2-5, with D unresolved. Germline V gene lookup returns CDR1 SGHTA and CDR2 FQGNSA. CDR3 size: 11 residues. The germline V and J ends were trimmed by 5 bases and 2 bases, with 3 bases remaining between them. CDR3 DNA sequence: TGTGCCAGCAGCCGTCAAGAGACCCAGTACTTC. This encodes CASSRQETQYF.

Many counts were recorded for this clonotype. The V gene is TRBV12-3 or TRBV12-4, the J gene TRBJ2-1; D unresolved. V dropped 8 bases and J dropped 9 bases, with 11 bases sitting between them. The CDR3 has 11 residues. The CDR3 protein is CASAYSTEQFF. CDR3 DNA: TGTGCCAGCGCTTATTCGACTGAGCAGTTCTTC.

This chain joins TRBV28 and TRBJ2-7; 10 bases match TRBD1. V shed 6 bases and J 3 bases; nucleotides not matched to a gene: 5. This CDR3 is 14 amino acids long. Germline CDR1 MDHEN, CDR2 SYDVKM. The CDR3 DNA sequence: TGTGCCAGCAGGCAGACAGGGGGCGTCTACGAGCAGTACTTC. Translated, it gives CASRQTGGVYEQYF. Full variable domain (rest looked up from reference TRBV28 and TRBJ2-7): DVKVTQSSRYLVKRTGEKVFLECVQDMDHENMFWYRQDPGLGLRLIYFSYDVKMKEKGDIPEGYSVSREKKERFSLILESASTNQTSMYLCASRQTGGVYEQYFGPGTRLTVT.

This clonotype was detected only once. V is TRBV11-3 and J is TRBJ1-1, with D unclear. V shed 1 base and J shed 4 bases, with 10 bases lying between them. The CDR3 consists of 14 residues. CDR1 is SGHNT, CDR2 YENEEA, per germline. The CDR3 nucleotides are TGTGCCAGCAGCTTAGTAAGGGTTGGCACTGAAGCTTTCTTT. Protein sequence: CASSLVRVGTEAFF.

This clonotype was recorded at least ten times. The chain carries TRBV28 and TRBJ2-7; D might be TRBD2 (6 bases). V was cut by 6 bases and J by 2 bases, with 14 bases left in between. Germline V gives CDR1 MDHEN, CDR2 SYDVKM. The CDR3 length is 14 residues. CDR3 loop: CASSSPGVAYEQYF. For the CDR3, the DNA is TGTGCCAGCAGCTCCCCGGGGGTGGCCTACGAGCAGTACTTC.

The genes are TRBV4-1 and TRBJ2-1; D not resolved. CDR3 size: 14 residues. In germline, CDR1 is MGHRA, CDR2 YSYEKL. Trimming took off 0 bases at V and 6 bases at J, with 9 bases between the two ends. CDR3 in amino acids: CASSQDWRPNEQFF. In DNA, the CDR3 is TGCGCCAGCAGCCAAGACTGGCGTCCCAATGAGCAGTTCTTC.

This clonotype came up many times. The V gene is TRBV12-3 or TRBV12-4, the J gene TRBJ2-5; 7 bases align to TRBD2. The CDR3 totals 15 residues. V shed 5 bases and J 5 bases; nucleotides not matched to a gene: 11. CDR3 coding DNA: TGTGCCAGCAGTCTTACGGAGGTGGGGGGGGAGACCCAGTACTTC. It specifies CASSLTEVGGETQYF.

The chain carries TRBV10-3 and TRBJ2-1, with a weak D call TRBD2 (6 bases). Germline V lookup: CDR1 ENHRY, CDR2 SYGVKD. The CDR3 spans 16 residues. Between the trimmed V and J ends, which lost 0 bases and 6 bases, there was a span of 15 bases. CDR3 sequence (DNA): TGTGCCATCAGTGAGTCGACCCTAAGAGCGGGCAATGAGCAGTTCTTC. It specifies CAISESTLRAGNEQFF.

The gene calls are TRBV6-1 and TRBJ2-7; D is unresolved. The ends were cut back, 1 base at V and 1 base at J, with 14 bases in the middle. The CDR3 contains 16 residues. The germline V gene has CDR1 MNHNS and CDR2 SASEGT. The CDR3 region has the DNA TGTGCCAGCAGTGAAGAACGACTGGATCCATCCTACGAGCAGTACTTC. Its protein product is CASSEERLDPSYEQYF.

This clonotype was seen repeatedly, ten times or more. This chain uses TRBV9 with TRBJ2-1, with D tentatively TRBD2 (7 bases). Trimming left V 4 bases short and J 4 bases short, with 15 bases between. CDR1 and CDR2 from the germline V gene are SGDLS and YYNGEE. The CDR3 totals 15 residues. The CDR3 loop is CASSPEGGVYNEQFF. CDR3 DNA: TGTGCCAGCAGCCCCGAGGGGGGGGTGTACAATGAGCAGTTCTTC. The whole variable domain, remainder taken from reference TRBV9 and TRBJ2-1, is DSGVTQTPKHLITATGQRVTLRCSPRSGDLSVYWYQQSLDQGLQFLIQYYNGEERAKGNILERFSAQQFPDLHSELNLSSLELGDSALYFCASSPEGGVYNEQFFGPGTRLTVL.

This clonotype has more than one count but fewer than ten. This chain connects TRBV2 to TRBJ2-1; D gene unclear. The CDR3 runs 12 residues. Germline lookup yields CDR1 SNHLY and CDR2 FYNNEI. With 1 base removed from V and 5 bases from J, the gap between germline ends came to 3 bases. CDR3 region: CASSEENNEQFF. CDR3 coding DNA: TGTGCCAGCAGTGAAGAGAACAATGAGCAGTTCTTC. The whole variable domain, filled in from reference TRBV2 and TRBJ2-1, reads EPEVTQTPSHQVTQMGQEVILRCVPISNHLYFYWYRQILGQKVEFLVSFYNNEISEKSEIFDDQFSVERPDGSNFTLKIRSTKLEDSAMYFCASSEENNEQFFGPGTRLTVL.

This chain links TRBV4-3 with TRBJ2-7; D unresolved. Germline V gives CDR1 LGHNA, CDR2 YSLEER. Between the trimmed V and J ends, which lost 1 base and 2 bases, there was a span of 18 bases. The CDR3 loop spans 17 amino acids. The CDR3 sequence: CASSQAFRLDETYEQYF. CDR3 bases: TGCGCCAGCAGCCAAGCCTTCAGGCTAGACGAAACCTACGAGCAGTACTTC.

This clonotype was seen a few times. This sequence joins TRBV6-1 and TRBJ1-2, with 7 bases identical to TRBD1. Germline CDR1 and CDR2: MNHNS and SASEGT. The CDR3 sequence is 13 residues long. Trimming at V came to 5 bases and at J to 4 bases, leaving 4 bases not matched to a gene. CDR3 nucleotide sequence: TGTGCCAGCAGTCAGACAGGGACCTATGGCTACACCTTC. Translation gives CASSQTGTYGYTF.

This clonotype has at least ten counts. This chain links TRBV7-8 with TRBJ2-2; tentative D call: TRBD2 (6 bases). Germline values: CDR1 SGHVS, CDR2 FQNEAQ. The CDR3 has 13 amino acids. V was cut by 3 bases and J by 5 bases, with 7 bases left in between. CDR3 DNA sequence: TGTGCCAGCAGCTTTGGGGGGACCGGGGAGCTGTTTTTT. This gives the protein CASSFGGTGELFF.

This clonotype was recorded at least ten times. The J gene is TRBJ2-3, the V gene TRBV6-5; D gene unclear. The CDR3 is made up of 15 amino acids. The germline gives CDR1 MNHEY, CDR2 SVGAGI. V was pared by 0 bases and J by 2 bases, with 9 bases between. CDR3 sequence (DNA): TGTGCCAGCAGTTACTCAAGTGGGAACACAGATACGCAGTATTTT. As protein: CASSYSSGNTDTQYF.

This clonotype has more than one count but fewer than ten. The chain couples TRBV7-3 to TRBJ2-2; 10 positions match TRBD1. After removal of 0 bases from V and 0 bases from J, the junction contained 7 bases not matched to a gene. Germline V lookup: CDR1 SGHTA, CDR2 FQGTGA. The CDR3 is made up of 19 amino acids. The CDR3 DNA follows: TGTGCCAGCAGCTTAACGGGAGACGACAGGGGGCCGAACACCGGGGAGCTGTTTTTT. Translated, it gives CASSLTGDDRGPNTGELFF.

The CDR3 region has the DNA TGTGCCAGCAGTTACTCGAGGGCCGGGCAGCGCTATGGCTACACCTTC. Encoded protein: CASSYSRAGQRYGYTF. V is TRBV6-2 or TRBV6-3 and J is TRBJ1-2, with D uncertain. The V gene's germline CDR1 is MNHEY and CDR2 SVGEGT. The V and J ends lost 0 bases and 4 bases respectively, with 15 bases between them. The CDR3 is 16 amino acids.

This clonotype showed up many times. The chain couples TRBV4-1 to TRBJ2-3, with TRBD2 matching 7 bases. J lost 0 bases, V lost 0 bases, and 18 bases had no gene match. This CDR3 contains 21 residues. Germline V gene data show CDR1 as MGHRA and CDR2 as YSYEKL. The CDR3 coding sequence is TGCGCCAGCAGCCAAGAGGTGAGGTGGGGCAGCGGGGCCCCTAGCACAGATACGCAGTATTTT. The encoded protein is CASSQEVRWGSGAPSTDTQYF.

The CDR3 DNA reads as TGTGCCAGCAGTTACTTCCTCCGCAATGAGCAGTTCTTC. It is translated as CASSYFLRNEQFF. The chain links TRBV6-2 or TRBV6-3 to TRBJ2-1; no definite D call. V was shortened by 1 base and J by 6 bases, with 7 bases between the two germline ends. Germline V gene lookup returns CDR1 MNHEY and CDR2 SVGEGT. This CDR3 spans 13 amino acids.

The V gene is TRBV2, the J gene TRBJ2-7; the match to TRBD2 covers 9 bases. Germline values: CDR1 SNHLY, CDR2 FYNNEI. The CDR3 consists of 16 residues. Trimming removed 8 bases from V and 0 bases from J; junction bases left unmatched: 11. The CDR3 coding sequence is TGTGCCAGCGGACTCTACCTAGCGGGGAGCTCCTACGAGCAGTACTTC. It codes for CASGLYLAGSSYEQYF.

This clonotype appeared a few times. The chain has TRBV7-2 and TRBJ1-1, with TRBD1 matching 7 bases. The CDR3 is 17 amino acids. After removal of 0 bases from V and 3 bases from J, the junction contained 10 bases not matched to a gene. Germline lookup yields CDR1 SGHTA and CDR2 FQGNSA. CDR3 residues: CASSLALGRGLDTEAFF. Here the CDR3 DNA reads TGTGCCAGCAGCTTAGCGCTCGGGAGGGGGCTTGACACTGAAGCTTTCTTT. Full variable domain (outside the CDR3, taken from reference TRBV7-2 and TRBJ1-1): GAGVSQSPSNKVTEKGKDVELRCDPISGHTALYWYRQSLGQGLEFLIYFQGNSAPDKSGLPSDRFSAERTGGSVSTLTIQRTQQEDSAVYLCASSLALGRGLDTEAFFGQGTRLTVV.

The CDR3 region has the DNA TGTGCCAGCAGCGTAGGAGGTTATAGGAACACCGGGGAGCTGTTTTTT. The encoded protein is CASSVGGYRNTGELFF. The V gene is TRBV9, the J gene TRBJ2-2; D gene unclear. The V end lost 0 bases, the J end lost 1 base, and 10 bases lay between the germline ends. Germline assignment: CDR1 SGDLS and CDR2 YYNGEE. The CDR3 sequence is 16 residues long.